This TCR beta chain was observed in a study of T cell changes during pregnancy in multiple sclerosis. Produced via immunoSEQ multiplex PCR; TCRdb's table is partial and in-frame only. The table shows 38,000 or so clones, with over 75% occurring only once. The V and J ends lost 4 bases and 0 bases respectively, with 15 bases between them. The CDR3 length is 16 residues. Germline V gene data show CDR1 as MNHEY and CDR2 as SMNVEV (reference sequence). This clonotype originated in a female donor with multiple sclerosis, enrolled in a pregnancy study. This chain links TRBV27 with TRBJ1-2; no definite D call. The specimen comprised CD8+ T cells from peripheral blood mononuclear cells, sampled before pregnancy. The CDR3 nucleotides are TGTGCCAGCAGTTCAATGAGGACGGACTCTAACTATGGCTACACCTTC. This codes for CASSSMRTDSNYGYTF.